This T cell receptor (beta chain) is drawn from a study of cytomegalovirus exposure and HLA in healthy donors (dated by TCRdb to 2017 to 2019). Regarding the research as a whole: An earlier analysis of fewer than 750 of the donors reported over 250 Gb of sequence data and some 110 million unique TCR beta sequences obtained from roughly 180 million T cells. An early release covering over 500 HLA-typed donors comprised about 320 gigabases of sequencing data and 65 million to 100 million unique TCR sequences. Of the roughly 410 genotyped donors, roughly 76% were placed in the genetic ancestry cluster associated with self-reported Caucasian donors. The study aimed to test whether signatures of past pathogen exposure could be identified by cataloging public T cell receptors. The study profiled the T cell repertoires of 500 to 800 subjects by immunosequencing and related them to cytomegalovirus serostatus. Besides the first cohort of around 700 subjects, a separate validation cohort made up of roughly 130 different subjects was used. To predict cytomegalovirus infection status, the study combined high-throughput TCR immunosequencing, statistical association of individual TCRs with disease status, and machine learning. A later analysis re-examined previously published TCR beta repertoires from just over 650 donors and added high-resolution HLA genotyping to investigate patterns of TCR occurrence. Rather than using new phenotypic data, the later analysis identified candidate immune exposures from TCR beta sequences and from how often those sequences occurred across donors. An earlier analysis of about 600 of the donors used high-throughput TCR beta sequencing to judge whether each TCR beta V gene segment behaved as functional or pseudogenic. Alongside the repertoire data, information on donor age, sex, ethnicity and CMV serostatus was compiled. A later genetic analysis used genome-wide SNP genotypes for about 60% of the roughly 700 donors, treating that subset as a discovery cohort. Every discovery cohort repertoire had been produced on one sequencing platform. Class I and class II HLA loci were covered by the typing at four-digit resolution. The number of donors typed differed by locus, with roughly 620-630 for A, B, C, DRB1 and DQB1, around 500 for DQA1, 606 for DPA1, and 400 to 490 for DPB1. A few DR-DQ haplotypes were treated as single units for association and clustering because of strong linkage in the cohort. Across approximately 400 genotyped donors of the cohort, an average of roughly 200,000 unique TCR beta nucleotide sequences per donor were sequenced, and roughly a sixth of those sequences were non-productive. Points the paper makes about the study in general: Immune exposure information for the cohort was limited to CMV serostatus. According to a later analysis, most CMV-associated TCR beta chains appeared to be HLA-restricted, and the HLA associations seemed to be driven largely by CMV exposure. Across donors, most TCR sequences were observed very rarely, whereas some public TCRs were present in many individuals. The authors suggested that the approach could potentially be generalized to other disease states and immunological phenotypes. When HLA alleles, especially DR and DQ, strongly co-occurred, TCR associations were difficult to assign to individual alleles. In a later analysis, the rate of TCR association differed among HLA loci, with DRB1 alleles having the most associated TCRs and HLA-C alleles having the fewest. A further reported finding was that TCR beta sequences accurately predicted the HLA-A and HLA-B alleles for most subjects in the first cohort. Because the 87-base-pair reads could not distinguish some IMGT-functional V segments, including TRBV6-2 and TRBV6-3, those segments were excluded. In an earlier analysis of several hundred of the donors, most TCR beta V segments were observed in productive rearrangements about 90% or about 30% of the time, broadly matching IMGT annotations. Specific HLA alleles were associated with about 17,000 TCR beta sequences at a false discovery rate of 0.05 in a later analysis. A group of highly shared sequence variants was considered likely to be a technical artifact of the sequencing pipeline. In a later analysis, several top co-occurrence clusters were reported to appear linked to parvovirus B19, influenza, CMV and Epstein-Barr virus. Correlated functional status among segregating V segments might reflect linkage disequilibrium, but an unknown experimental factor could not be ruled out. According to a later genetic analysis, donors in an Asian-associated ancestry cluster had fewer N-insertions in productive TCRs than the roughly 700-donor mean. In a later analysis, HLA-associated TCR beta chains were found to be more clonally expanded and to have lower generation probabilities than equally common non-associated chains. Some 15 rarely observed V segments, including chromosome 9 orphons, were excluded from the earlier analysis of approximately 500 of the donors because counts were too low. The classifier was reported to diagnose cytomegalovirus status with high specificity and sensitivity in both the original cohort and the validation cohort. The study gave a list of some 150 TCR beta chains associated with cytomegalovirus. In vitro tests confirmed that three of the cytomegalovirus-associated TCR beta chains recognize cytomegalovirus antigens. This cohort had only TCR beta chains sequenced, and the lack of alpha or paired-chain data limited which features could be detected. HLA typing was unavailable for some donors at each locus, so association tests used only the typed subset. Roughly uniform sequencing depth across donors was assumed in presence/absence analyses, although this assumption may not hold. An association between a missense DCLRE1C variant and V-gene and J-gene trimming of TCR beta chains was found in a later genetic analysis and replicated in an independent cohort.

A word on this clone: Its recognized antigen is unknown. Base qualities are not recorded, but no much larger clone differs from it by a single base.

Trimming removed 6 bases from V and 1 base from J; the gene matches leave 6 bases unexplained. From cysteine to phenylalanine, the CDR3 is 15 amino acids long. Only the CDR3 region is kept as DNA, spanning 45 bases read in frame from base 1. CDR1 and CDR2 are read off the germline V gene as ENHRY and SYGVKD. Preparation of the library involved the immunoSEQ multiplex PCR assay. For the multiplex PCR, a mixture combining 60 forward primers for TCR Vbeta segments and 13 reverse primers for TCR Jbeta segments was used. Amplification of the CDR3 region of rearranged TCR beta genes was performed with a multiplex PCR assay on genomic DNA. On the Illumina HiSeq System, the amplified TCR beta libraries were sequenced as 87-base-pair reads. The source study handled its data this way. In a later analysis, some 80 million unique TCR beta chains were counted across the roughly 610 repertoires, and roughly 10 million of these chains were shared by at least two donors. Raw reads were error-corrected and collapsed into unique sequences with a nearest-neighbor algorithm that merged closely related sequences to remove PCR and sequencing errors. To assign V, D and J gene segments, CDR3 sequences were aligned to IMGT reference sequences. For a sequence to be retained, at least a six-nucleotide match to both a V gene segment and a J gene segment was required. A rearrangement was called productive if the CDR3 had no stop codons and remained in frame with V and J, and every other rearrangement was called non-productive. CDR3 was defined according to IMGT convention as the region running from the second conserved V-encoded cysteine to the conserved J-encoded phenylalanine. Sequences without an unambiguous match to a single V gene segment were excluded from the earlier analysis of a few hundred of the donors. An earlier analysis of fewer than 750 of the donors called V segments functional above 56.7% productive rearrangements and segregating when the between-donor standard deviation exceeded 5%. A statistical classification framework was built to diagnose cytomegalovirus status from the catalog of TCR beta chain sequences. A later analysis assigned V and J genes by comparing TCR nucleotide sequences with IMGT/GENE-DB human TR gene sequences. In a later analysis, CDR3 sequences and most-parsimonious VDJ recombination scenarios were assigned using the TCRdist pipeline. A later analysis defined each TCR beta chain by its CDR3 amino acid sequence plus V-gene family, and excluded reads lacking a unique V-gene family. A later analysis removed 550 to 700 highly shared, low-generation-probability nucleotide sequences to deal with suspected cross-contamination and a sequencing artifact. In a later analysis, a clonal expansion index for each public chain was calculated from normalized within-repertoire ranks of inferred template counts. In a later analysis, generation probabilities were computed using a VDJ recombination model fitted to out-of-frame rearrangements, and the results were checked against IGoR. In a later analysis, hypergeometric tests were used to score TCR-TCR, TCR-HLA and TCR-CMV co-occurrence, with a repertoire-size bias correction applied to TCR pairs. A later analysis estimated false discovery rates by permuting HLA or CMV assignments 20 times. A later analysis grouped co-occurring TCRs with DBSCAN, adding TCRdist sequence similarity when clustering within HLA-allele-positive subsets. For co-occurrence clustering, repertoires with fewer than 30,000 or more than 120,000 public chains were excluded, along with five repertoires with anomalous nucleotide sharing. Not all clones reach the TCRdb copy of this immuneACCESS table, which keeps in-frame sequences only. Checked studies attribute under half of the gap to unresolved V genes and leave the rest unexplained. That table furnishes V, J and clone size, whereas the DNA furnished D and trimming. For this sample the table gives over 150,000 clones, of which around 84% were detected only once. The top ten constitute around 5.6% of the sample.

The cohort comprised 670 or so healthy bone marrow donors. At the time of sampling, every cohort member was nominally healthy, though immune exposures that went unrecorded were likely present. The donor was CMV seropositive and belonged to the group of 250 to 350 seropositive cohort members. Each donor provided a peripheral blood sample, and peripheral blood mononuclear cells were used for TCR beta sequencing. Genomic DNA was extracted from the blood cell samples with the Qiagen DNeasy Blood Extraction Kit. The sequence came from a woman between 35 and 50 years old in good health and CMV-seropositive. Sequencing was performed on PBMCs. Recombination connected TRBV10-3 to TRBJ1-5; 7 central bases correspond to TRBD1. The CDR3 protein: CAISSGTESNQPQHF. The DNA reads as follows: TGTGCCATCAGCTCCGGGACAGAGAGCAATCAGCCCCAGCATTTT.